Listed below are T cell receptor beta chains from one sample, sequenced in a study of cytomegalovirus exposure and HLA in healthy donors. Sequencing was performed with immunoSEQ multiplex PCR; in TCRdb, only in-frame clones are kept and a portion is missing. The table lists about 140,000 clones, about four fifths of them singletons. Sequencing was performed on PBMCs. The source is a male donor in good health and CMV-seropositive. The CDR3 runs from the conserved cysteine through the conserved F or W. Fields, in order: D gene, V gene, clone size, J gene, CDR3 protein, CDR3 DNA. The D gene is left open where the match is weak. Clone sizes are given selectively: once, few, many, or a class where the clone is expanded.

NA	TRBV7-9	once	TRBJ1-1	CASSPPFVNTEAFF	TGTGCCAGCAGCCCCCCTTTCGTGAACACTGAAGCTTTCTTT
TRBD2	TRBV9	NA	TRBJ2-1	CASSQGTNYNEQFF	TGTGCCAGCAGCCAAGGGACTAATTACAATGAGCAGTTCTTC
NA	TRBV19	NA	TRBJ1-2	CASSIAGSLNYGYTF	TGTGCCAGTAGTATAGCCGGGTCTCTTAACTATGGCTACACCTTC
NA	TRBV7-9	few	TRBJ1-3	CASSVRGISGNTIYF	TGTGCCAGCAGCGTAAGGGGGATCTCTGGAAACACCATATATTTT
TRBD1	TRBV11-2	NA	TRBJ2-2	CASPPRAGGFAGELFF	TGTGCCAGCCCCCCCCGGGCAGGGGGCTTCGCCGGGGAGCTGTTTTTT
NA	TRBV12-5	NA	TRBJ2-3	CASVPQGRNTQYF	TGTGCTAGTGTCCCCCAGGGGAGAAATACGCAGTATTTT
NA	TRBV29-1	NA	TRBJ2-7	CSASGILTYEQYF	TGCAGCGCCTCCGGGATCTTGACCTACGAGCAGTACTTC
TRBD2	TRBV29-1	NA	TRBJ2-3	CSVVVGRGTSDTQYF	TGCAGCGTTGTGGTTGGGCGGGGGACTTCAGATACGCAGTATTTT
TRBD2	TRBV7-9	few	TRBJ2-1	CASNSAGGTLFF	TGTGCCAGCAACTCTGCGGGGGGTACGCTGTTCTTC
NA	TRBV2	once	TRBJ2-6	CASRESSGANVLTF	TGTGCCAGCAGAGAGAGCTCTGGGGCCAACGTCCTGACTTTC
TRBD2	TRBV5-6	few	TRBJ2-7	CASSLGLISISGAVREQYF	TGTGCCAGCAGCTTGGGGCTAATTTCGATAAGCGGGGCAGTGAGGGAGCAGTACTTC
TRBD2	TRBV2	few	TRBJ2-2	CASGTTNTGELFF	TGTGCCAGCGGGACTACCAACACCGGGGAGCTGTTTTTT
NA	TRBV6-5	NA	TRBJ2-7	CASSYSGPGARYEQYF	TGTGCCAGCAGTTACTCGGGGCCAGGGGCCCGGTACGAGCAGTACTTC
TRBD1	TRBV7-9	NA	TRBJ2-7	CASSWDRDYEQYF	TGTGCCAGCAGTTGGGACAGGGACTACGAGCAGTACTTC
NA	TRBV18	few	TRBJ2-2	CASSPPSVNTGELFF	TGTGCCAGCTCACCACCCTCAGTGAACACCGGGGAGCTGTTTTTT
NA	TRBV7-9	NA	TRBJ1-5	CASSGIGRGYQPQHF	TGTGCCAGCAGCGGAATAGGGAGGGGGTATCAGCCCCAGCATTTT
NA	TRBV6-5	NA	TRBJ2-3	CASSYSGRITDTQYF	TGTGCCAGCAGTTACTCGGGCAGAATCACAGATACGCAGTATTTT
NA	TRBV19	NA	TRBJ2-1	CASSIDPGTKQFF	TGTGCCAGTAGTATAGATCCTGGGACAAAGCAGTTCTTC